These 29 T cell receptor beta chains share one sample of origin, sequenced in a study of CD8 T cells in ankylosing spondylitis. General study results and limits: Several highly homologous variants made up a TCR beta motif that seemed to typify ankylosing spondylitis blood.

Antigen specificity for these receptors is unknown. TCRdb reanalysed the 5' RACE reads using MiXCR and keeps one entry per CDR3 protein. This sample has more than 300,000 distinct CDR3 sequences, with less than 10% found just once. Material for sequencing was blood, either unsorted or a sorted T cell fraction (not recorded which). The source is a male donor with ankylosing spondylitis.

The rearrangement joins TRBV19 to TRBJ1-4; D is possibly TRBD1 (5 bases). CDR1 is LNHDA, CDR2 SQIVND, per germline (reference sequence). This CDR3 has 13 amino acids. The V end was cut by 5 bases, the J end by 8 bases, with 12 bases between. The CDR3 loop is CASSEGIQEKLFF. Written as DNA, the CDR3 is TGTGCCAGTAGTGAGGGGATCCAAGAAAAACTGTTTTTT. The complete variable domain, with remaining parts taken from reference TRBV19 and TRBJ1-4, reads DGGITQSPKYLFRKEGQNVTLSCEQNLNHDAMYWYRQDPGQGLRLIYYSQIVNDFQKGDIAEGYSVSREKKESFPLTVTSAQKNPTAFYLCASSEGIQEKLFFGSGTQLSVL.

This sequence joins TRBV20-1 and TRBJ2-3, with TRBD2 matching 7 bases. CDR1 and CDR2 (germline): DFQATT, SNEGSKA (reference sequence). V gave up 6 bases and J gave up 9 bases; unmatched junction bases: 9. This CDR3 is 12 amino acids long. Here the CDR3 DNA reads TGCAGTGCCTTAGCGGCAGCGGGGACGCAGTATTTT. Translating gives CSALAAAGTQYF.

The chain joins TRBV10-3 to TRBJ2-5; D gene uncertain. The germline gives CDR1 ENHRY, CDR2 SYGVKD. V lost 6 bases and J 5 bases, leaving 13 bases between the germline ends. The length of the CDR3 is 13 residues. The CDR3 loop is CAIRGSEPETQYF. The CDR3, as DNA: TGTGCCATCAGGGGCAGCGAGCCTGAGACCCAGTACTTC.

This CDR3 is CASSRLALYSYNEQFF. The CDR3 DNA sequence: TGTGCCAGCTCTCGACTAGCCCTTTACTCCTACAATGAGCAGTTCTTC. The genes are TRBV6-2 or TRBV6-3 and TRBJ2-1, with TRBD2 identical over 7 bases. V trimming: 8 bases; J trimming: 0 bases; junction bases outside the gene matches: 10. The germline CDR1 and CDR2 sequences are MNHEY and SVGEGT. The CDR3 sequence is 16 residues long.

This clonotype occurred a few times. This chain joins TRBV7-2 and TRBJ1-1, with unresolved D. CDR3 size: 15 residues. CDR1 is SGHTA and CDR2 is FQGNSA in the germline V gene. V dropped 2 bases and J dropped 10 bases, with 20 bases sitting between them. The CDR3 DNA reads as TGTGCCAGCAGCTTATCGGGCCAGGCAACCATGGGAGCTTTCTTT. It specifies CASSLSGQATMGAFF.

There are many counts of this clonotype. The V gene is TRBV29-1, the J gene TRBJ1-2, with 7 bases identical to TRBD1. This CDR3 is built from 12 residues. V lost 4 bases, J lost 5 bases, and 4 bases stayed unmatched. The germline V gene encodes CDR1 SQVTM and CDR2 ANQGSEA. CDR3 amino acids: CSVGDRSYGYTF. The DNA for the CDR3 is TGCAGCGTTGGGGACAGATCTTATGGCTACACCTTC.

This sequence joins TRBV9 and TRBJ2-2; D possibly corresponds to TRBD2 (5 bases). Germline assignment: CDR1 SGDLS and CDR2 YYNGEE. This CDR3 contains 16 residues. Deletions cut 1 base from V and 6 bases from J, with 16 bases between. This CDR3 is CASSVIAGLKSGELFF. The CDR3, as DNA: TGTGCCAGCAGCGTAATTGCTGGACTTAAGTCCGGGGAGCTGTTTTTT.

V and J are TRBV7-2 and TRBJ2-1; 7 bases line up with TRBD2. CDR1 and CDR2 from the germline V gene are SGHTA and FQGNSA. V dropped 5 bases and J dropped 2; count of bases not matched to a gene: 9. The CDR3 contains 16 residues. CDR3: CASSPSGTSPYNEQFF. CDR3 DNA: TGTGCCAGCAGCCCAAGCGGGACGAGCCCCTACAATGAGCAGTTCTTC.

This clonotype was seen more than once but under ten times. This rearrangement joins TRBV5-5 to TRBJ1-5; no firm D call. The ends were cut back, 4 bases at V and 7 bases at J, with 12 bases in the middle. CDR1 and CDR2 (germline): SGHKS, YYEKEE (reference sequence). The CDR3 length is 13 residues. In DNA form, the CDR3 reads TGTGCCAGCAGCCGAGAGGTGGAACAGCCCCAGCATTTT. It codes for CASSREVEQPQHF.

This clonotype was found many times. This chain uses TRBV27 with TRBJ1-5, with a possible D match to TRBD1 (6 bases). Between the trimmed V and J ends, which lost 6 bases and 4 bases, there was a span of 13 bases. Germline CDR1 MNHEY, CDR2 SMNVEV (reference sequence). The CDR3 contains 14 residues. In DNA, the CDR3 is TGTGCCAGCAGATCTCAGGGGAGTAATCAGCCCCAGCATTTT. It codes for CASRSQGSNQPQHF.

The chain recombines TRBV28 with TRBJ2-2, with D possibly being TRBD1 or TRBD2 (5 bases each). CDR1 and CDR2 from the germline V gene are MDHEN and SYDVKM. The ends were cut back, 8 bases at V and 1 base at J, with 11 bases in the middle. CDR3 length: 14 amino acids. This CDR3 reads CASYRGENTGELFF. The CDR3, as DNA: TGTGCCAGCTATCGGGGCGAGAACACCGGGGAGCTGTTTTTT.

This clonotype was detected ten times or more. This chain joins TRBV12-3 or TRBV12-4 and TRBJ1-5; D ambiguous. V lost 8 bases, J lost 6 bases, and 14 bases lay in between. The CDR3 extends over 13 amino acids. This chain's CDR3 is CASRDERGQPQHF. In DNA form, the CDR3 reads TGTGCCAGCCGAGATGAAAGAGGTCAGCCCCAGCATTTT.

Many counts were recorded for this clonotype. V is TRBV18 and J is TRBJ2-7; D is perhaps TRBD1 or TRBD2 (5 bases each). CDR1 and CDR2 (germline): KGHSH, LQKENI. The V end was cut by 8 bases, the J end by 0 bases, with 14 bases between. The CDR3 loop spans 14 amino acids. CDR3 DNA sequence: TGTGCCAGCAGCCCTCCTGGGGGCTCCTACGAGCAGTACTTC. Encoded protein: CASSPPGGSYEQYF.

Comment on this clonotype: A junction end diverges from the germline sequence, so it may reflect a read error. V usage is TRBV20-1 and J usage is TRBJ1-3; perhaps TRBD1 as D (5 bases). The germline V gene encodes CDR1 DFQATT and CDR2 SNEGSKA (reference sequence). CDR3 length equals 13 residues. The CDR3 DNA follows: TGCAGTGCCAGAGGGGAGGCCGGAAACACCATATATTTT. It specifies CSARGEAGNTIYF.

This clonotype was detected only a few times. The chain carries TRBV29-1 and TRBJ1-3; D is ambiguous. V lost 3 bases, J lost 0 bases, and 12 bases lay in between. This CDR3 is 15 amino acids long. Germline loops: CDR1 SQVTM, CDR2 ANQGSEA. CDR3 sequence (DNA): TGCAGCGTTGATGTGCCCTGGACCTCTGGAAACACCATATATTTT. This gives the protein CSVDVPWTSGNTIYF. Drawing the rest from reference TRBV29-1 and TRBJ1-3, the complete variable domain is SAVISQKPSRDICQRGTSLTIQCQVDSQVTMMFWYRQQPGQSLTLIATANQGSEATYESGFVIDKFPISRPNLTFSTLTVSNMSPEDSSIYLCSVDVPWTSGNTIYFGEGSWLTVV.

This clonotype was found many times. The V call is TRBV5-1, the J call TRBJ1-4; 7 bases are a match to TRBD1. Germline CDR1 SGHRS, CDR2 YFSETQ. Trimming at V came to 1 base and at J to 5 bases, leaving 8 bases not matched to a gene. There are 16 residues in the CDR3. In DNA form, the CDR3 reads TGCGCCAGCAGCTTGTCCGACAGGGTCCCAAATGAAAAACTGTTTTTT. This gives the protein CASSLSDRVPNEKLFF. The variable domain in full, completed from reference TRBV5-1 and TRBJ1-4, reads KAGVTQTPRYLIKTRGQQVTLSCSPISGHRSVSWYQQTPGQGLQFLFEYFSETQRNKGNFPGRFSGRQFSNSRSEMNVSTLELGDSALYLCASSLSDRVPNEKLFFGSGTQLSVL.

This clonotype was seen repeatedly, ten times or more. The rearrangement uses TRBV7-9 and TRBJ1-1; 8 nucleotides match TRBD1. The length of the CDR3 is 14 residues. Germline-derived CDR1 and CDR2 are SEHNR and FQNEAQ (reference sequence). The V and J ends lost 5 bases and 4 bases, in that order; junction bases with no gene match: 6. The CDR3 sequence is CASSGRGRGTEAFF. The CDR3 bases are TGTGCCAGCAGCGGCAGGGGGCGCGGCACTGAAGCTTTCTTT.

The chain recombines TRBV28 with TRBJ2-1; 9 nucleotides match TRBD2. Germline lookup yields CDR1 MDHEN and CDR2 SYDVKM. CDR3 size: 17 residues. Losses at the gene ends were 4 bases for V and 0 bases for J; bases not matched to a gene: 7. The CDR3 DNA sequence: TGTGCCAGCAGTTCCCCTCTAGCGGGAAGCTCCTACAATGAGCAGTTCTTC. Residues: CASSSPLAGSSYNEQFF.

This clonotype has more than one count but fewer than ten. The chain links TRBV9 to TRBJ2-1, with 7 bases lining up with TRBD1. Trimming cost V 0 bases and J 9 bases; bases outside gene matches: 6. In germline, CDR1 is SGDLS, CDR2 YYNGEE. CDR3 size: 14 residues. CDR3 loop: CASSVASRGIEQFF. The CDR3 DNA follows: TGTGCCAGCAGCGTAGCCTCCAGGGGGATTGAGCAGTTCTTC.

This clonotype was found a few times. This rearrangement joins TRBV6-2 or TRBV6-3 to TRBJ2-2; D unclear. The CDR3 sequence is 14 residues long. Germline CDR1 is MNHEY and CDR2 is SVGEGT. The V gene lost 7 bases and the J gene lost 3 bases, with 12 bases spanning the gap. The CDR3 DNA follows: TGTGCCAGCACCCGATCTGTCCACACCGGGGAGCTGTTTTTT. This sequence encodes CASTRSVHTGELFF.

CDR3 residues: CASRPTQGLTYEQYF. In DNA form, the CDR3 reads TGTGCCAGCAGACCGACACAGGGTTTGACCTACGAGCAGTACTTC. The chain is built from TRBV12-3 or TRBV12-4 and TRBJ2-7, with D possibly matching TRBD1 (6 bases). The CDR3 consists of 15 residues. Trimming cost V 6 bases and J 2 bases, with 17 bases left between them.

The chain uses TRBV4-2 and TRBJ2-5; D unresolved. V lost 0 bases and J lost 8, with 7 bases in between. This CDR3 contains 12 residues. Germline assignment: CDR1 LGHNA and CDR2 YNFKEQ. This CDR3 is CASSQDRKTQYF. The CDR3 DNA sequence: TGTGCCAGCAGCCAAGATAGAAAAACCCAGTACTTC.

This clonotype was seen more than once but under ten times. The rearrangement joins TRBV18 to TRBJ2-1, with D perhaps given as TRBD1 or TRBD2 (5 bases each). CDR1 KGHSH and CDR2 LQKENI come from the germline V gene. The V and J ends lost 6 bases and 10 bases respectively, with 22 bases between them. The CDR3 loop spans 15 amino acids. The CDR3 loop is CASSPGLRGSVEQFF. Here the CDR3 DNA reads TGTGCCAGCTCTCCGGGGTTGAGGGGATCGGTCGAGCAGTTCTTC. Based on the CDR3 plus reference TRBV18 and TRBJ2-1, the full variable domain is NAGVMQNPRHLVRRRGQEARLRCSPMKGHSHVYWYRQLPEEGLKFMVYLQKENIIDESGMPKERFSAEFPKEGPSILRIQQVVRGDSAAYFCASSPGLRGSVEQFFGPGTRLTVL.

The CDR3 DNA reads as TGTGCCAGCAGCCTCGGGACGGGGAATTTCTACGAGCAGTACTTC. Amino acids: CASSLGTGNFYEQYF. The chain combines TRBV7-8 with TRBJ2-7; possibly TRBD1 or TRBD2 for D (5 bases each). The CDR3 is 15 amino acids. Trimming stripped 5 bases from V and 3 bases from J, with 17 bases between. Germline CDR1 SGHVS, CDR2 FQNEAQ.

The genes are TRBV20-1 and TRBJ2-7; 14 bases map to TRBD2. The CDR3 spans 14 residues. Germline loops: CDR1 DFQATT, CDR2 SNEGSKA (reference sequence). V lost 6 bases and J lost 7; bases outside the gene matches: 8. This CDR3 reads CSAPTSGRAKEQYF. The CDR3 DNA follows: TGCAGTGCACCGACTAGCGGGAGGGCGAAAGAGCAGTACTTC.

This clonotype was recorded a few times. Germline and junction disagree at one end, which may indicate a read error. This chain connects TRBV20-1 to TRBJ2-5; 9 bases map to TRBD2. The CDR3 loop spans 14 amino acids. Germline loops: CDR1 DFQATT, CDR2 SNEGSKA (reference sequence). DNA of the CDR3: TGCAGTCCTAGAGGGCGGGAGGGCCCAGAGACCCAGTACTTC. Protein sequence: CSPRGREGPETQYF.

This chain links TRBV15 with TRBJ2-1, with 8 bases matching TRBD2. This CDR3 contains 17 residues. Germline trimming cut 5 bases from V and 1 base from J; bases unmatched to any gene: 10. From germline, CDR1 is LNHNV and CDR2 YYDKDF (reference sequence). CDR3 in DNA: TGTGCCACCAGCGGTATTAGCGGGAAAGCATCCTACAATGAGCAGTTCTTC. This codes for CATSGISGKASYNEQFF.

This clonotype showed up just a few times. The chain employs TRBV4-2 and TRBJ2-1; a possible D gene is TRBD2 (5 bases). V was clipped by 4 bases and J by 5 bases, with 12 bases between them. Germline loops: CDR1 LGHNA, CDR2 YNFKEQ. The CDR3 is 14 amino acids. Here the CDR3 reads CASSLDRRDNEQFF. The CDR3 nucleotides read TGTGCCAGCAGCCTGGACCGGCGGGACAATGAGCAGTTCTTC.

By share, this clonotype counts as medium-sized. V and J are TRBV4-3 and TRBJ2-1; 7 bases line up with TRBD2. The CDR3 runs 15 residues. Per germline, CDR1 LGHNA and CDR2 YSLEER. Losses at the gene ends were 2 bases for V and 1 base for J; bases not matched to a gene: 2. The DNA of the CDR3 is TGCGCCAGCAGCCAACAAGCGGGATCCTACAATGAGCAGTTCTTC. This gives the protein CASSQQAGSYNEQFF.